This T cell receptor beta chain derives from a study of early T cells in non-severe SARS-CoV-2 infection. TCRdb analysed the 5' RACE reads with MiXCR anew, one entry per CDR3 protein. The data contain 85,000 to 120,000 distinct CDR3 sequences, about an eighth of them seen just once; the ten biggest clones take up over 5%. CDR3 size: 13 residues. V gave up 2 bases and J gave up 7 bases; unmatched junction bases: 6. Germline CDR1 SQVTM, CDR2 ANQGSEA. This sequence was found in an adult who was a healthcare worker with PCR-confirmed SARS-CoV-2 infection or an uninfected control (not recorded which). This chain connects TRBV29-1 to TRBJ2-5; 8 bases align to TRBD2. Sequenced material: whole blood. CDR3 in amino acids: CSVERREVGTQYF. As DNA, the CDR3 is TGCAGCGTTGAAAGGCGGGAGGTGGGGACCCAGTACTTC.